Sequencing of this TCR beta chain was carried out in a study of T cells in localized non-small cell lung cancer. Study observations and caveats: Owing to sequencing of a solitary tumor region, heterogeneity cannot be discounted.

About this clone: What it binds is unknown.

The data were produced by immunoSEQ multiplex PCR, yet TCRdb's version contains in-frame clones alone and is incomplete. The table lists some 52,000 clones, about nine tenths of them singletons. This TCR was sampled from a male donor older than 55 with stage III squamous cell lung carcinoma. The starting material was peripheral blood, obtained before any cancer treatment.

For the CDR3, the DNA is TGTGCCAGCAGTTACACCGGTGATACGCAGTATTTT. Amino acids: CASSYTGDTQYF. The chain is built from TRBV6-6 and TRBJ2-3, with D unresolved. Germline loops: CDR1 MNHNY, CDR2 SVGAGI (reference sequence). The CDR3 is made up of 12 amino acids. Trimming left V 2 bases short and J 6 bases short, with 6 bases between.